The rows below give T cell receptor beta chains drawn from one sample of a study of T cell responses to AZD1222 COVID-19 vaccine. Sequencing was performed with immunoSEQ multiplex PCR; in TCRdb, only in-frame clones are kept and a portion is missing. Among more than 110,000 clones listed, 85% to 95% were seen once. The sample here was peripheral blood, taken on day 0 of AZD1222 vaccination. The source of these receptors is an adult in good health. The CDR3 runs from the conserved cysteine through the conserved F or W. The D gene is left open where the match is weak. The size entry is marked missing in some rows and otherwise reads once, few, many or a size class.

J gene	V gene	D gene	CDR3 length	clone size	CDR3 DNA	CDR3 protein
TRBJ2-1	TRBV19	TRBD2	14	NA	TGTGCCAGTAGTACCAGCGGGGGTTACAATGAGCAGTTCTTC	CASSTSGGYNEQFF
TRBJ2-7	TRBV6-5	NA	13	NA	TGTGCCAGCGGACCAAGTACGTCCTACGAGCAGTACTTC	CASGPSTSYEQYF
TRBJ1-1	TRBV29-1	NA	12	NA	TGCAGCTCAAGAGGGGGAAACACTGAAGCTTTCTTT	CSSRGGNTEAFF
TRBJ1-5	TRBV2	NA	15	NA	TGTGCCAGCAGTGATGGACGAACAGGGAATCAGCCCCAGCATTTT	CASSDGRTGNQPQHF
TRBJ2-3	TRBV9	TRBD2	17	NA	TGTGCCAGCAGCGAACTCTCCGGGACTAGAAGCACAGATACGCAGTATTTT	CASSELSGTRSTDTQYF
TRBJ1-5	TRBV7-9	NA	13	NA	TGTGCCAGCAGCTTAAATAGCAATCAGCCCCAGCATTTT	CASSLNSNQPQHF
TRBJ2-2	TRBV18	TRBD1	17	NA	TGTGCCAGCTCCTGGACAGGGGGCGCGATGAACACCGGGGAGCTGTTTTTT	CASSWTGGAMNTGELFF
TRBJ1-5	TRBV10-3	NA	15	NA	TGTGCCTCGAGGTCGGGGTTGGAGAGCAATCAGCCCCAGCATTTT	CASRSGLESNQPQHF
TRBJ1-5	TRBV19	TRBD1	18	once	TGTGCCAGTATTTACGGGACAGGGAGTTACAGAAGCAATCAGCCCCAGCATTTT	CASIYGTGSYRSNQPQHF
TRBJ1-4	TRBV6-5	NA	15	NA	TGTGCCAGCAGTAACCTGGGGGGGGCTATAGGAAAACTGTTTTTT	CASSNLGGAIGKLFF
TRBJ1-2	TRBV3-1/TRBV3-2	TRBD1	16	NA	TGTGCCAGCAGCCAAGTCGAGGGGGCAGCGGCCTATGGCTACACCTTC	CASSQVEGAAAYGYTF
TRBJ1-2	TRBV12-3/TRBV12-4	NA	13	NA	TGTGCCAGCAGTTTGTTGGGTAACTATGGCTACACCTTC	CASSLLGNYGYTF
TRBJ1-6	TRBV30	TRBD1	12	NA	TGTGCCTGGGGACAGGGGCTATCACCCCTCCACTTT	CAWGQGLSPLHF
TRBJ2-3	TRBV5-6	NA	14	NA	TGTGCCAGCAGCTTGGTTCCAGGCGGAGATACGCAGTATTTT	CASSLVPGGDTQYF
TRBJ1-2	TRBV2	NA	10	NA	TGTGCCAGCAGTGATTCTGGCTACACCTTC	CASSDSGYTF
TRBJ2-3	TRBV11-2	TRBD2	16	NA	TGTGCCAGCAGCTTAGAGGGCGGGGGGAGCACAGATACGCAGTATTTT	CASSLEGGGSTDTQYF
TRBJ1-5	TRBV7-9	TRBD1	14	NA	TGTGCCAGCAGCCTGACAGGGGGAGATCAGCCCCAGCATTTT	CASSLTGGDQPQHF
TRBJ2-7	TRBV23-1	TRBD1	14	few	TGCGCCTGCTCTTGGGACAGTCTGTGTTACGAGCAGTACTTC	CACSWDSLCYEQYF
TRBJ1-3	TRBV6-5	NA	15	NA	TGTGCCAGCAGAGTAGTATCCCGATCTGGAAACACCATATATTTT	CASRVVSRSGNTIYF
TRBJ1-3	TRBV2	NA	14	NA	TGTGCCAGCAGTGCACAGTTGAGCGGAAACACCATATATTTT	CASSAQLSGNTIYF